The 18 T cell receptor beta chains reported below all come from one sample, sequenced in a study of response to subunit inactivated influenza vaccine. TCRdb independently ran MiXCR on the RT-PCR reads; one entry per CDR3 protein. The table records approximately 700,000 distinct CDR3 sequences, 14% of them present only once. Material: PBMCs from blood, obtained 14 days before vaccination. These receptors were collected from a man aged 45 to 65 who received an inactivated influenza vaccine.

V usage is TRBV6-5 and J usage is TRBJ1-1, with D tentatively TRBD1 (5 bases). Trimming shortened V by 2 bases and J by 1 base, and 14 bases separated the two germline ends. Germline lookup yields CDR1 MNHEY and CDR2 SVGAGI. The CDR3 is 16 residues long. The CDR3 sequence is CASSYRTGLSNTEAFF. The CDR3 nucleotides read TGTGCCAGCAGTTACCGTACAGGTTTATCGAACACTGAAGCTTTCTTT.

The genes are TRBV7-2 and TRBJ1-2; 9 bases are a match to TRBD1. Germline lookup yields CDR1 SGHTA and CDR2 FQGNSA. V was clipped by 5 bases and J by 4 bases; unmatched bases: 5. There are 14 residues in the CDR3. DNA of the CDR3: TGTGCCAGCAGCGCCCCGGACAGGGGCTATGGCTACACCTTC. It specifies CASSAPDRGYGYTF. Looking up the rest from reference TRBV7-2 and TRBJ1-2 gives the full variable domain: GAGVSQSPSNKVTEKGKDVELRCDPISGHTALYWYRQSLGQGLEFLIYFQGNSAPDKSGLPSDRFSAERTGGSVSTLTIQRTQQEDSAVYLCASSAPDRGYGYTFGSGTRLTVV.

This clonotype has more than one count but fewer than ten. The chain joins TRBV7-9 to TRBJ2-3, with D hard to call. The CDR3 length is 13 residues. Looked up from germline, CDR1 is SEHNR and CDR2 is FQNEAQ (reference sequence). V was pared by 8 bases and J by 0 bases, with 9 bases between. CDR3 bases: TGTGCCAGCGAGGATCCTAGCACAGATACGCAGTATTTT. It translates to CASEDPSTDTQYF.

The chain links TRBV2 to TRBJ1-5, with TRBD1 identical over 7 bases. Germline trimming cut 1 base from V and 7 bases from J; bases unmatched to any gene: 7. This CDR3 contains 15 residues. Germline CDR1 reads SNHLY; CDR2 reads FYNNEI. The CDR3 reads CASSEDRGMGQPQHF. In nucleotides, the CDR3 is TGTGCCAGCAGTGAAGACAGGGGCATGGGACAGCCCCAGCATTTT. Based on the CDR3 plus reference TRBV2 and TRBJ1-5, the full variable domain is EPEVTQTPSHQVTQMGQEVILRCVPISNHLYFYWYRQILGQKVEFLVSFYNNEISEKSEIFDDQFSVERPDGSNFTLKIRSTKLEDSAMYFCASSEDRGMGQPQHFGDGTRLSIL.

This clonotype was counted at least ten times. The CDR3 bases are TGTGCCAGCAGTTCCCTTGAGGTTAGCGGGAGCACAGATACGCAGTATTTT. Translating it yields CASSSLEVSGSTDTQYF. The chain carries TRBV28 and TRBJ2-3; 7 bases line up with TRBD2. V lost 4 bases to trimming and J lost 0 bases; unmatched junction nucleotides: 10. The CDR3 consists of 17 residues. Germline V gene data show CDR1 as MDHEN and CDR2 as SYDVKM.

The chain recombines TRBV7-9 with TRBJ2-1, with TRBD1 matching 9 bases. Trimming at V came to 4 bases and at J to 8 bases, leaving 9 bases not matched to a gene. The CDR3 is made up of 15 amino acids. CDR1 is SEHNR and CDR2 is FQNEAQ in the germline V gene (reference sequence). The CDR3: CASSSRDRVPHEQFF. The CDR3 DNA follows: TGTGCCAGCAGCTCCAGGGACAGGGTCCCCCATGAGCAGTTCTTC.

This clonotype was seen at least ten times. V and J are TRBV7-8 and TRBJ2-1, with 9 bases that match TRBD1. The V segment lost 2 bases and the J segment 2 bases; nucleotides outside the gene matches: 1. The germline V gene encodes CDR1 SGHVS and CDR2 FQNEAQ. The CDR3 covers 15 residues. CDR3 in amino acids: CASSLRTGAYNEQFF. CDR3 in DNA: TGTGCCAGCAGCTTAAGGACAGGGGCCTACAATGAGCAGTTCTTC.

This clonotype was detected many times. The V gene is TRBV27, the J gene TRBJ2-1; 11 positions agree with TRBD2. Per the germline V gene, CDR1 is MNHEY and CDR2 is SMNVEV (reference sequence). The CDR3 has 16 amino acids. The V gene end was trimmed by 6 bases and the J gene end by 8 bases; junction bases not matched to a gene: 12. In DNA, the CDR3 is TGTGCCAGCAGCACGACTAGCGGGGCCAATGTGTATGAGCAGTTCTTC. The encoded protein is CASSTTSGANVYEQFF.

Turning to this clonotype: Relative to the germline gene, one junction end is altered; a read error may explain this. The gene calls are TRBV7-3 and TRBJ2-3; TRBD2 agrees at 15 bases. Germline V gene data show CDR1 as SGHTA and CDR2 as FQGTGA. This CDR3 is built from 18 residues. CDR3 residues: CTSSPGLAGGFTTDTQYF. CDR3 nucleotides: TGTACCAGCAGTCCGGGACTAGCGGGAGGATTCACGACAGATACGCAGTATTTT.

The rearrangement uses TRBV7-9 and TRBJ2-7; D is ambiguous. Germline CDR1 is SEHNR and CDR2 is FQNEAQ (reference sequence). The CDR3 runs 14 residues. The germline V and J ends were trimmed by 3 bases and 4 bases, with 13 bases remaining between them. The CDR3, as DNA: TGTGCCAGCAGCTTTGGTAGGCAGCGTTACGAGCAGTACTTC. It translates to CASSFGRQRYEQYF.

This clonotype was detected a few times. The chain has TRBV9 and TRBJ2-1; no definite D call. The ends were cut back, 0 bases at V and 2 bases at J, with 9 bases in the middle. CDR1 is SGDLS, CDR2 YYNGEE, per germline. The CDR3 runs 15 residues. The CDR3 loop is CASSVAGLPYNEQFF. The DNA for the CDR3 is TGTGCCAGCAGCGTAGCTGGGTTACCCTACAATGAGCAGTTCTTC.

Only a few counts were recorded for this clonotype. The chain uses TRBV12-3 or TRBV12-4 and TRBJ2-5, with no clear D. V was clipped by 3 bases and J by 7 bases, with 12 bases between them. There are 13 residues in the CDR3. CDR3: CASSLVPTGTQYF. Here the CDR3 DNA reads TGTGCCAGCAGTTTGGTACCCACTGGGACCCAGTACTTC.

The J gene is TRBJ2-5, the V gene TRBV12-5, with a weak D call TRBD1 (6 bases). The CDR3 loop spans 15 amino acids. The germline CDR1 and CDR2 sequences are LGHNT and FRNRAP. The ends were cut back, 1 base at V and 1 base at J, with 10 bases in the middle. In DNA, the CDR3 is TGTGCTAGTGGTTTGGACGGACAGCCCCAAGAGACCCAGTACTTC. Residues: CASGLDGQPQETQYF.

Ten or more counts support this clonotype. V is TRBV6-1 and J is TRBJ1-1, with 11 positions matching TRBD1. Germline CDR1 and CDR2: MNHNS and SASEGT. The trim removed 5 bases at V and 4 bases at J, leaving 6 bases unmatched. This CDR3 has 15 amino acids. As DNA, the CDR3 is TGTGCCAGCAGTACACCGGGACAGGGGGGCACTGAAGCTTTCTTT. It translates to CASSTPGQGGTEAFF.

Comment on this clonotype: The junction does not match germline at one end; this may be a read error. The chain links TRBV11-2 to TRBJ2-5; the D gene is possibly TRBD1 (6 bases). Germline CDR1 reads SGHAT; CDR2 reads FQNNGV. CDR3 length: 14 amino acids. Here the CDR3 reads CANSPGHLQETQYF. CDR3 DNA sequence: TGTGCCAACAGCCCGGGACACTTACAAGAGACCCAGTACTTC.

The chain carries TRBV10-3 and TRBJ2-7; D gene uncertain. Germline V gives CDR1 ENHRY, CDR2 SYGVKD. The germline V and J ends were trimmed by 11 bases and 3 bases, with 11 bases remaining between them. This CDR3 is 11 amino acids long. Written as DNA, the CDR3 is TGTGCCGGGTCCAGAGGCTACGAGCAGTACTTC. This translates into CAGSRGYEQYF.

This clonotype was counted a few times. This rearrangement joins TRBV10-1 to TRBJ2-3; possibly TRBD1 for D (6 bases). Germline V lookup: CDR1 WNHNN, CDR2 SYGVQD (reference sequence). Trimming pared 2 bases from V and 4 bases from J, leaving 13 bases between. The CDR3 covers 15 residues. This CDR3 is CASSEPGAMSDTQYF. The CDR3 DNA follows: TGCGCCAGCAGTGAGCCAGGGGCAATGTCAGATACGCAGTATTTT.

The table lists this clonotype with a few counts. The chain has TRBV6-2 or TRBV6-3 and TRBJ2-2, with TRBD2 matching over 7 bases. J was trimmed by 1 base and V by 4 bases; bases with no gene match: 6. Germline loops: CDR1 MNHEY, CDR2 SVGEGT. CDR3 length: 16 residues. CDR3 protein: CASSWGGLQNTGELFF. CDR3 in DNA: TGTGCCAGCAGTTGGGGAGGGCTACAGAACACCGGGGAGCTGTTTTTT.